This passage covers 20 T cell receptor beta chains from one sample sequenced in a study of post-analysis software for immune sequencing data. cDNA libraries for TCR beta contained unique molecular identifiers. TCRdb re-analysed the PCR reads in MiXCR, keeping a single row per CDR3 protein. The sample holds 750,000 to 900,000 distinct CDR3 sequences; roughly 46% are singletons and the top ten take roughly 4.5%. Study results and limitations: Among 5 or 6 TRBV segments more frequent in patients than controls were TRBV5-6, TRBV5-1 and TRBV20-1.

What these receptors recognize is not known. Sequencing was done on a sample of blood. Receptor source: a girl aged 5 to 17 with multiple sclerosis.

This clonotype was picked up a small number of times. The genes are TRBV12-3 or TRBV12-4 and TRBJ2-7; 7 bases are a match to TRBD1. V was pared by 2 bases and J by 5 bases, with 6 bases of the junction left unmatched. The CDR3 runs to 14 residues. CDR3 coding DNA: TGTGCCAGCAGTTTAAGGGGGCCTCTCCACGAGCAGTACTTC. Amino acid sequence: CASSLRGPLHEQYF.

This clonotype was observed once. This chain links TRBV12-3 or TRBV12-4 with TRBJ2-1; tentatively, D is TRBD2 (7 bases). The CDR3 loop spans 18 amino acids. Trimming took off 5 bases at V and 0 bases at J, with 20 bases between the two ends. CDR3 loop: CASSQGRGTGSSYNEQFF. CDR3 nucleotide sequence: TGTGCCAGCAGTCAAGGGAGGGGGACTGGGAGCTCCTACAATGAGCAGTTCTTC.

The chain has TRBV15 and TRBJ2-7, with 9 bases matching TRBD2. The CDR3 extends over 19 amino acids. Germline V gives CDR1 LNHNV, CDR2 YYDKDF (reference sequence). The junction had 12 bases not matched to a gene; V was cut back by 0 bases and J by 0 bases. The CDR3 is CATSRDVGRDSGSSYEQYF. The CDR3 DNA follows: TGTGCCACCAGCAGAGATGTAGGGCGCGATAGCGGGAGCTCCTACGAGCAGTACTTC.

The sample holds a few counts of this clonotype. The chain carries TRBV6-1 and TRBJ2-3, with D perhaps matching TRBD2 (6 bases). Germline V gene lookup returns CDR1 MNHNS and CDR2 SASEGT. This CDR3 has 13 amino acids. V lost 0 bases and J lost 13, with 14 bases in between. CDR3 DNA sequence: TGTGCCAGCAGTGAAGCTAGGACCCGGGGGAAGTATTTT. Amino acids: CASSEARTRGKYF.

The rearrangement joins TRBV6-2 or TRBV6-3 to TRBJ2-3; 9 bases are a match to TRBD2. This CDR3 is built from 14 residues. Per the germline V gene, CDR1 is MNHEY and CDR2 is SVGEGT. V trimming: 8 bases; J trimming: 2 bases; junction bases outside the gene matches: 5. CDR3 in amino acids: CASGTSGYTDTQYF. DNA for the CDR3: TGTGCCAGCGGAACTAGCGGGTACACAGATACGCAGTATTTT.

This clonotype has just a few counts. The chain joins TRBV20-1 to TRBJ1-5, with D possibly being TRBD1 (5 bases). V dropped 4 bases and J dropped 0 bases, with 19 bases sitting between them. Germline V lookup: CDR1 DFQATT, CDR2 SNEGSKA (reference sequence). The CDR3 totals 17 residues. The DNA for the CDR3 is TGCAGTGCTAAGACCCGGGGCTTCGCCGATAGCAATCAGCCCCAGCATTTT. Its protein is CSAKTRGFADSNQPQHF.

This sequence joins TRBV5-1 and TRBJ1-1, with TRBD1 matching 9 bases. Unmatched junction bases numbered 6, after V lost 0 bases and J lost 0 bases. The germline gives CDR1 SGHRS, CDR2 YFSETQ. This CDR3 contains 17 residues. The CDR3 region has the DNA TGCGCCAGCAGCTTGGGGGACAGGGCTCCCCTGAACACTGAAGCTTTCTTT. This codes for CASSLGDRAPLNTEAFF. The full variable domain, with the rest looked up from reference TRBV5-1 and TRBJ1-1, is KAGVTQTPRYLIKTRGQQVTLSCSPISGHRSVSWYQQTPGQGLQFLFEYFSETQRNKGNFPGRFSGRQFSNSRSEMNVSTLELGDSALYLCASSLGDRAPLNTEAFFGQGTRLTVV.

The V and J genes are TRBV9 and TRBJ2-1; the match to TRBD2 covers 7 bases. V trimming: 1 base; J trimming: 0 bases; junction bases outside the gene matches: 4. CDR1 and CDR2 from the germline V gene are SGDLS and YYNGEE. The CDR3 has 16 residues. The CDR3: CASSVSGASSYNEQFF. For the CDR3, the DNA is TGTGCCAGCAGCGTAAGCGGGGCGAGCTCCTACAATGAGCAGTTCTTC.

This clonotype has only a few counts. The chain has TRBV28 and TRBJ2-7; D unresolved. Germline loops: CDR1 MDHEN, CDR2 SYDVKM. This CDR3 contains 14 residues. Trimming stripped 8 bases from V and 4 bases from J, with 18 bases between. For the CDR3, the DNA is TGTGCCAGCCAATCCGGGCTAGTAGATTACGAGCAGTACTTC. Its protein is CASQSGLVDYEQYF.

The chain is built from TRBV7-2 and TRBJ2-4; 7 bases map to TRBD1. The J call is doubtful: the DNA matches TRBJ2-7 better. Germline V CDR1 and CDR2: SGHTA, FQGNSA. The CDR3 consists of 14 residues. CDR3 region: CASSPLGTAYEQYF. Here the CDR3 DNA reads TGTGCCAGCAGCCCACTAGGGACAGCCTACGAGCAGTACTTC.

The V call is TRBV5-1, the J call TRBJ1-2, with 10 bases lining up with TRBD1. Trimming removed 3 bases from V and 6 bases from J; junction bases left unmatched: 5. The CDR3 covers 14 residues. In germline, CDR1 is SGHRS, CDR2 YFSETQ. CDR3 DNA: TGCGCCAGCAGCTGCCGACAGGGGGCAGATGGCTACACCTTC. Amino acids: CASSCRQGADGYTF. The variable domain in full, completed from reference TRBV5-1 and TRBJ1-2, reads KAGVTQTPRYLIKTRGQQVTLSCSPISGHRSVSWYQQTPGQGLQFLFEYFSETQRNKGNFPGRFSGRQFSNSRSEMNVSTLELGDSALYLCASSCRQGADGYTFGSGTRLTVV.

This clonotype was observed a handful of times. The rearrangement joins TRBV24-1 to TRBJ2-7; tentatively, D is TRBD2 (6 bases). Trimming shortened V by 3 bases and J by 3 bases, and 11 bases separated the two germline ends. The CDR3 loop spans 14 amino acids. Germline V gene data show CDR1 as KGHDR and CDR2 as SFDVKD. Written as DNA, the CDR3 is TGTGCCACCAGTGATCACGGGACTCTCTACGAGCAGTACTTC. Its protein product is CATSDHGTLYEQYF.

The rearrangement joins TRBV2 to TRBJ2-5, with 7 bases that match TRBD1. CDR3 length equals 15 residues. Germline CDR1 reads SNHLY; CDR2 reads FYNNEI. Unmatched junction bases numbered 11, after V lost 8 bases and J lost 2 bases. The CDR3 region has the DNA TGTGCCAGCGGGCCGGGACAGCTCTTTCAAGAGACCCAGTACTTC. The encoded protein is CASGPGQLFQETQYF.

The chain has TRBV10-3 and TRBJ2-1; 9 positions agree with TRBD1. The CDR3 is 17 residues long. CDR1 is ENHRY, CDR2 SYGVKD, per germline. V lost 1 base to trimming and J lost 8 bases; unmatched junction nucleotides: 12. The CDR3 sequence is CAISEWDRVARDDEQFF. The CDR3 DNA is TGTGCCATCAGTGAGTGGGACAGGGTTGCGCGAGACGATGAGCAGTTCTTC.

The chain joins TRBV12-3 or TRBV12-4 to TRBJ1-6; no clear D gene. CDR3 size: 12 residues. The germline V and J ends were trimmed by 2 bases and 16 bases, with 12 bases remaining between them. The CDR3 here is CASSLIRTPLHF. The CDR3 DNA follows: TGTGCCAGCAGTTTAATTCGAACCCCACTCCACTTT.

This clonotype was seen repeatedly, ten times or more. J is TRBJ2-5 and V is TRBV29-1, with 7 positions matching TRBD1. The germline V gene encodes CDR1 SQVTM and CDR2 ANQGSEA. Trimming cost V 5 bases and J 3 bases; bases outside gene matches: 3. This CDR3 region has 12 residues. The CDR3 DNA sequence: TGCAGCGTTACGACAGGGAAAGAGACCCAGTACTTC. Translating it yields CSVTTGKETQYF. The complete variable domain, with remaining parts taken from reference TRBV29-1 and TRBJ2-5, reads SAVISQKPSRDICQRGTSLTIQCQVDSQVTMMFWYRQQPGQSLTLIATANQGSEATYESGFVIDKFPISRPNLTFSTLTVSNMSPEDSSIYLCSVTTGKETQYFGPGTRLLVL.

The V gene is TRBV5-1, the J gene TRBJ2-1; 12 nucleotides agree with TRBD2. This CDR3 spans 16 amino acids. Unmatched junction bases numbered 3, after V lost 3 bases and J lost 2 bases. Germline loops: CDR1 SGHRS, CDR2 YFSETQ. CDR3 coding DNA: TGCGCCAGCAGCTCGACTAGCGGGAGTACCTACAATGAGCAGTTCTTC. It codes for CASSSTSGSTYNEQFF. The complete variable domain, with remaining parts taken from reference TRBV5-1 and TRBJ2-1, reads KAGVTQTPRYLIKTRGQQVTLSCSPISGHRSVSWYQQTPGQGLQFLFEYFSETQRNKGNFPGRFSGRQFSNSRSEMNVSTLELGDSALYLCASSSTSGSTYNEQFFGPGTRLTVL.

The rearrangement joins TRBV12-3 or TRBV12-4 to TRBJ1-1; tentatively, D is TRBD1 (5 bases). The V and J ends lost 5 bases and 1 base respectively, with 8 bases between them. CDR3 length: 13 amino acids. The CDR3 loop reads CASSARANTEAFF. The CDR3 DNA sequence: TGTGCCAGCAGTGCCAGGGCGAACACTGAAGCTTTCTTT.

The chain has TRBV3-1 and TRBJ2-7; no firm D call. The CDR3 is 14 amino acids. V lost 1 base and J 2 bases, leaving 9 bases between the germline ends. Germline V gives CDR1 LGHDT, CDR2 YNNKEL (reference sequence). CDR3 in DNA: TGTGCCAGCAGCCAAGGACGGAACACCTACGAGCAGTACTTC. It is translated as CASSQGRNTYEQYF.

This clonotype was seen many times. The chain employs TRBV7-9 and TRBJ2-5; D unresolved. The CDR3 is 13 residues long. Trimming took off 5 bases at V and 4 bases at J, with 11 bases between the two ends. Germline V lookup: CDR1 SEHNR, CDR2 FQNEAQ (reference sequence). The CDR3 nucleotides read TGTGCCAGCAGCCGCGTGGGGTCAGAGACCCAGTACTTC. As protein: CASSRVGSETQYF.